These 10 T cell receptor beta chains came from one sample sequenced in a study of vaccination effects on CD4 cells after COVID-19. Clones were read by immunoSEQ multiplex PCR, and TCRdb kept only the in-frame ones, dropping some. The top ten clones hold over 2% of a sample with about 76,000 clones, more than 70% of them seen once. Their recognized antigens are unknown. Culture proceeded for approximately nine days, and CD4+ T cells were then isolated. Source: CD4+ T cells from PBMCs cultured without peptide, taken before COVID-19 vaccination. The receptors shown here come from a human donor who received a COVID-19 vaccine.

J is TRBJ2-7 and V is TRBV6-6; 9 nucleotides line up with TRBD2. V was pared by 7 bases and J by 0 bases, with 4 bases of the junction left unmatched. Germline V gene data show CDR1 as MNHNY and CDR2 as SVGAGI (reference sequence). The CDR3 extends over 14 amino acids. The CDR3 nucleotides read TGTGCCAGCACCTCTAGCGGGGACTCCTACGAGCAGTACGTC. Protein product: CASTSSGDSYEQYV.

The chain couples TRBV24-1 to TRBJ1-2; D is undetermined. CDR3 length equals 13 residues. Trimming left V 6 bases short and J 2 bases short, with 9 bases between. The germline V gene encodes CDR1 KGHDR and CDR2 SFDVKD. The CDR3 sequence is CATSNDGNYGYTF. CDR3 in DNA: TGTGCCACCAGTAATGACGGGAACTATGGCTACACCTTC.

This clone ranks as medium-sized. The gene calls are TRBV7-9 and TRBJ1-5; 7 bases map to TRBD1. The CDR3 contains 14 residues. Germline V CDR1 and CDR2: SEHNR, FQNEAQ (reference sequence). Germline trimming cut 1 base from V and 6 bases from J; bases unmatched to any gene: 3. This CDR3 is CASSLGAGGQPQHF. CDR3 coding DNA: TGTGCCAGCAGCTTAGGGGCAGGGGGTCAGCCCCAGCATTTT.

This chain links TRBV29-1 with TRBJ2-3; D perhaps matches TRBD1 (5 bases). Germline-derived CDR1 and CDR2 are SQVTM and ANQGSEA. CDR3 size: 13 residues. V was trimmed by 3 bases and J by 0 bases, leaving 7 bases between them. CDR3 in DNA: TGCAGCGTTGAGACAGCTAGCACAGATACGCAGTATTTT. It encodes CSVETASTDTQYF.

The V call is TRBV5-1, the J call TRBJ2-3; the match to TRBD2 covers 8 bases. This CDR3 comprises 16 residues. V dropped 0 bases and J dropped 3; count of bases not matched to a gene: 6. The germline V gene has CDR1 SGHRS and CDR2 YFSETQ. Written as DNA, the CDR3 is TGCGCCAGCAGCTTGGCCGGGGGGGGGCGTACAGATACGCAGTATTTT. Its protein is CASSLAGGGRTDTQYF. Filled out from reference TRBV5-1 and TRBJ2-3, the complete variable domain reads KAGVTQTPRYLIKTRGQQVTLSCSPISGHRSVSWYQQTPGQGLQFLFEYFSETQRNKGNFPGRFSGRQFSNSRSEMNVSTLELGDSALYLCASSLAGGGRTDTQYFGPGTRLTVL.

The chain is built from TRBV7-3 and TRBJ1-2; no definite D call. Germline loops: CDR1 SGHTA, CDR2 FQGTGA. Trimming shortened V by 5 bases and J by 6 bases, and 13 bases separated the two germline ends. The length of the CDR3 is 13 residues. CDR3 sequence (DNA): TGTGCCAGCAGCCGCGGCGAAGGAAATGGCTACACCTTC. It codes for CASSRGEGNGYTF.

The chain has TRBV12-5 and TRBJ1-3; 7 bases agree with TRBD1. In germline, CDR1 is LGHNT, CDR2 FRNRAP. The CDR3 totals 13 residues. J gave up 6 bases and V 2 bases, and 1 base lay outside the gene matches. The CDR3 region is CASGLTGANTIYF. CDR3 sequence (DNA): TGTGCTAGTGGTTTGACAGGGGCAAACACCATATATTTT.

This clone was observed a handful of times. Here the CDR3 reads CASSPQTGQSIPTQYF. As DNA, the CDR3 is TGTGCCAGTAGTCCACAAACGGGACAGTCAATTCCTACGCAGTATTTT. The V call is TRBV19, the J call TRBJ2-3; 7 bases line up with TRBD1. The CDR3 spans 16 residues. Trimming took 5 bases from V and 8 from J; bases not matched to a gene: 16. CDR1 is LNHDA, CDR2 SQIVND, per germline (reference sequence).

This chain connects TRBV14 to TRBJ2-1; D uncertain. Trimming took off 5 bases at V and 8 bases at J, with 13 bases between the two ends. The CDR3 loop spans 13 amino acids. Per germline, CDR1 SGHDN and CDR2 FVKESK. CDR3 sequence (DNA): TGTGCCAGCAGCGGATTTGTTATGGATGAGCAGTTCTTC. This codes for CASSGFVMDEQFF.

The gene calls are TRBV5-4 and TRBJ1-6; perhaps TRBD1 as D (5 bases). The CDR3 spans 14 residues. The V end lost 4 bases, the J end lost 6 bases, and 11 bases lay between the germline ends. Germline CDR1 reads SGHNT; CDR2 reads YYREEE (reference sequence). The CDR3 DNA reads as TGTGCCAGCAGCCCCCAGGGCCCTAATTCACCCCTCCACTTT. This sequence encodes CASSPQGPNSPLHF.